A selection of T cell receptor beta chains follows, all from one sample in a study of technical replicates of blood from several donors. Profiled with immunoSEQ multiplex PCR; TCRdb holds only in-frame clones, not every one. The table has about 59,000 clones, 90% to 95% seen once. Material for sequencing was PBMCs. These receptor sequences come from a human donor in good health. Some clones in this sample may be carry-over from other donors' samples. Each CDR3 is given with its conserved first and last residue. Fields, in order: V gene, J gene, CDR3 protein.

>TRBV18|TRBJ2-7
CASSAGDYEQYF
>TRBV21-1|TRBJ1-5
CASSKGRGKEPQHF
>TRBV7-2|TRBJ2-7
CASSPSGGLYEQYF
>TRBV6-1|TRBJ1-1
CASSRDSANTEAFF
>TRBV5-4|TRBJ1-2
CASSKGQGAVYGYTF
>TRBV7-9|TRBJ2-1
CASSNRDRANNEQFF
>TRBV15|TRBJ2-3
CATASGASTDTQYF
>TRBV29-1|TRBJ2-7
CSVEGQGAGEQYF
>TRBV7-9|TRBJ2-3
CASSRLAGDGVDTQYF
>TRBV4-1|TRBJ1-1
CASSHGTKKSGTEAFF
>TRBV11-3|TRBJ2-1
CASSLGLAGFNEQFF
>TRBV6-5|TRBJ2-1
CASSYLPRGNEQFF
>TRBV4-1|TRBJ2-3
CASSQDWASWGTDTQYF
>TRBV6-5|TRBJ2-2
CASSYWTGGLTGELFF
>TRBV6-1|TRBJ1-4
CASEKERTNEKLFF
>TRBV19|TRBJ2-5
CASSMRRQYQETQYF
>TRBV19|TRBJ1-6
CASRDRGGSPLHF
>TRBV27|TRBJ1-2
CASSLRGRGYGYTF
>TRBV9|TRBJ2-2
CASSPIAGGTTGELFF
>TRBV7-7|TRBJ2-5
CASSFSGTKETQYF
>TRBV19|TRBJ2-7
CASSIFGREGEQYF
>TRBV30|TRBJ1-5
CAWSLTVNQPQHF
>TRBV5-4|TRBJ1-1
CASSQPQGANTEAFF
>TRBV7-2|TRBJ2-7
CASSRAAGDSYEQYF
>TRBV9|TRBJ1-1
CASSRGGVTEAFF
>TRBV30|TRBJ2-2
CAWRETGGTGELFF
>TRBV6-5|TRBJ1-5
CASSYGVGAQPQHF
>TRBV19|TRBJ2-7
CASSTQGYEQYF
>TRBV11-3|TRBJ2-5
CASSPRTGGQETQYF
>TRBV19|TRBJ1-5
CASNSRGNQPQHF
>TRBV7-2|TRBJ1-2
CASSPGNGQLYGYTF
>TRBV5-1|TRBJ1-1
CASSLTGLRTEAFF
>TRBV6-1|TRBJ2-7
CASSVGGGLDEQYF
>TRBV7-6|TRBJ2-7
CASSAAGLSEQYF
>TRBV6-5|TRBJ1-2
CASSSDRPNGYTF
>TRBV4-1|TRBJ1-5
CASSQDYVRGNQPQHF
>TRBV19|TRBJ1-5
CASSQNPGQGNQPQHF
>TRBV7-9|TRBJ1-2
CASAPGGVVGYGYTF
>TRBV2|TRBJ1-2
CASSEGRQSPAGGYTF
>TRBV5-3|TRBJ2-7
CARSLAAGKFYEQYF
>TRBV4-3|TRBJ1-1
CASSQRFNTEAFF
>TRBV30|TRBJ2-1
CAWSFGGGNDNEQFF
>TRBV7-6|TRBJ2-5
CASSSWTGFSSETQYF
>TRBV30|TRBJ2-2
CAWTRQGNAGELFF
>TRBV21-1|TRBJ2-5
CASSLNGMDSPPGVDNQETQYF
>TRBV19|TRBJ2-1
CASSITGTSGNEQFF
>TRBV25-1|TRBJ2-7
CASSESEGGSSYEQYF
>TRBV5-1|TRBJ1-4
CASSGQTGGANEKLFF
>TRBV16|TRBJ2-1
CASSQSVLAGGEQFF
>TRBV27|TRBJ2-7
CASTSRDYEQYF
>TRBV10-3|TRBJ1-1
CAISAGGPNTEAFF
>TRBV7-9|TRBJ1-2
CASSFPGQGAIGYTF
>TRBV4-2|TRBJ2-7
CASSQTMAGRLLLGEQYF
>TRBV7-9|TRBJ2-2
CASSIRDSFTGELFF
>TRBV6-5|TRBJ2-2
CASSYSAGGFLVLFF
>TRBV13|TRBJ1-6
CASSLGPDSVFPLHF
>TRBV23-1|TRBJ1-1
CAGPKRDTEAFF